The present TCR beta chain was sequenced within a study of CD8 T cells in ankylosing spondylitis. Making the TCR beta libraries involved quantitative 5'-RACE with molecular barcodes. Via MiXCR, TCRdb re-called the 5' RACE reads, giving one row per CDR3 protein. The sample contains 700,000 or so distinct CDR3 sequences, about 20% of which appear only once. CDR3 length: 12 amino acids. V lost 7 bases, J lost 4 bases, and 13 bases lay in between. Per the germline V gene, CDR1 is DFQATT and CDR2 is SNEGSKA (reference sequence). For this clonotype: What it recognizes is unknown.

Study-wide results and limits: Significant enrichment of disease-linked clones was reportedly seen in matched ankylosing spondylitis synovial fluid. Blood of patients with ankylosing spondylitis appeared to be characterized by a TCR beta motif of several highly homologous variants.

The material sequenced was blood, either unsorted or a sorted T cell fraction (not recorded which). This clonotype was sampled from a male donor with ankylosing spondylitis. This chain links TRBV20-1 with TRBJ1-1; D perhaps matches TRBD1 (6 bases). The CDR3 reads CSGLGGTTEAFF. The CDR3 nucleotides are TGCAGTGGTTTAGGGGGAACCACTGAAGCTTTCTTT.